This is a list of T cell receptor beta chains from one sample in a study of blood T cell repertoires in COVID-19. Here immunoSEQ multiplex PCR was the method, and the copy in TCRdb shows in-frame clones only, minus some. The data contain about 430,000 clones, 88% of them singletons. The sample taken for sequencing was PBMCs or T cells enriched from blood (not recorded which). Receptor source: a woman aged 18-29 years who had been exposed to COVID-19. Both conserved end residues are part of each CDR3. Fields, in order: CDR3 protein, CDR3 DNA, clone size, D gene, J gene, V gene. The D gene is left open where the match is weak. Clone size appears in some rows only: once, few, many, or a class for an expanded clone.

CASGEASYTF,TGTGCCAGCGGGGAGGCTAGCTACACCTTC,.,.,TRBJ1-2,TRBV7-6
CASSTQGARYGYTF,TGTGCCAGTAGTACCCAAGGGGCGCGATATGGCTACACCTTC,.,.,TRBJ1-2,TRBV19
CASRSQGAHGYTF,TGTGCCAGCAGATCACAGGGGGCGCATGGCTACACCTTC,.,TRBD1,TRBJ1-2,TRBV28
CASSPTGKNYGYTF,TGTGCCAGCAGTCCCACCGGGAAAAACTATGGCTACACCTTC,.,.,TRBJ1-2,TRBV28
CASSQVLGGSFSETQYF,TGTGCCAGCAGCCAAGTCCTCGGGGGGAGTTTCTCCGAGACCCAGTACTTC,.,TRBD2,TRBJ2-5,TRBV3-1/TRBV3-2
CAWTWETALNTEAFF,TGTGCCTGGACCTGGGAGACGGCACTGAACACTGAAGCTTTCTTT,.,.,TRBJ1-1,TRBV30
CASSLWVRGNYGYTF,TGTGCCAGCAGTTTATGGGTCAGGGGGAACTATGGCTACACCTTC,.,TRBD1,TRBJ1-2,TRBV28
CASSQDTGNISPLHF,TGCGCCAGCAGCCAAGATACAGGGAATATTTCACCCCTCCACTTT,.,.,TRBJ1-6,TRBV4-3
CASSSGTSDFNEQFF,TGTGCCAGCAGCTCTGGGACTAGCGATTTCAATGAGCAGTTCTTC,.,TRBD2,TRBJ2-1,TRBV7-9
CAIAHLAGGSYNEQFF,TGTGCCATCGCTCATTTAGCGGGAGGGTCCTACAATGAGCAGTTCTTC,.,TRBD2,TRBJ2-1,TRBV28
CASSSSGTDYNSPLHF,TGTGCCAGCAGCTCTTCCGGGACAGATTATAATTCACCCCTCCACTTT,.,TRBD1,TRBJ1-6,TRBV7-2
CASSESGVYNEQFF,TGTGCCAGCAGTGAATCCGGGGTCTACAATGAGCAGTTCTTC,.,.,TRBJ2-1,TRBV25-1
CASSLSSGLAGTWETQYF,TGTGCCAGCAGTTTATCCTCCGGACTAGCGGGAACATGGGAGACCCAGTACTTC,.,TRBD2,TRBJ2-5,TRBV28
CASSQGTGGVETQYF,TGCGCCAGCAGCCAAGGGACTGGCGGGGTCGAGACCCAGTACTTC,.,.,TRBJ2-5,TRBV4-3
CASSGRTGVADTQYF,TGTGCCAGCAGTGGGAGGACAGGGGTCGCAGATACGCAGTATTTT,.,TRBD1,TRBJ2-3,TRBV2
CASSQCPHRGRSQPQHF,TGCGCCAGCAGTCAATGTCCCCACAGGGGGCGTAGTCAGCCCCAGCATTTT,.,TRBD1,TRBJ1-5,TRBV23-1
CASREKGQTDYEQYF,TGCGCCAGCAGGGAAAAGGGACAGACGGACTACGAGCAGTACTTC,once,TRBD1,TRBJ2-7,TRBV10-1
CASSLAGGQGVPFNYGYTF,TGTGCCAGCAGCTTAGCGGGGGGACAGGGGGTCCCCTTTAACTATGGCTACACCTTC,.,TRBD1,TRBJ1-2,TRBV7-8
CASSLVAGVAYEQYF,TGCGCCAGCAGCTTGGTGGCAGGGGTAGCCTACGAGCAGTACTTC,once,.,TRBJ2-7,TRBV5-1
CASSIAGSPDTQYF,TGTGCCAGCAGTATAGCGGGTTCGCCAGATACGCAGTATTTT,.,TRBD2,TRBJ2-3,TRBV6-5
CASSLAGIANEKLFF,TGCGCCAGCAGCTTGGCCGGGATTGCTAATGAAAAACTGTTTTTT,.,.,TRBJ1-4,TRBV5-1
CASSHGGVSNQPQHF,TGTGCCAGCAGCCACGGGGGGGTAAGCAATCAGCCCCAGCATTTT,.,.,TRBJ1-5,TRBV7-9
CASSPPGNTEAFF,TGTGCCAGCAGTCCCCCAGGGAACACTGAAGCTTTCTTT,.,.,TRBJ1-1,TRBV28
CASSESETANTEAFF,TGTGCCAGCAGTGAATCTGAGACAGCGAACACTGAAGCTTTCTTT,.,.,TRBJ1-1,TRBV6-1
CASSHFAGGPPNTDTQYF,TGTGCCAGCAGTCACTTTGCGGGAGGCCCACCGAACACAGATACGCAGTATTTT,.,TRBD2,TRBJ2-3,TRBV5-6
CASSGLPGLDIGEQFF,TGTGCCAGCAGTGGGCTACCGGGACTAGATATCGGTGAGCAGTTCTTC,.,TRBD2,TRBJ2-1,TRBV27
CASSLDGTGYYEQYF,TGTGCCAGCAGCTTGGACGGGACAGGTTACTACGAGCAGTACTTC,.,TRBD1,TRBJ2-7,TRBV5-5
CAAKQGGQGRYEQYF,TGTGCCGCCAAGCAGGGAGGACAGGGACGCTACGAGCAGTACTTC,.,TRBD1,TRBJ2-7,TRBV6-5
CASSEVGTHYGYTF,TGTGCCAGCAGTGAAGTCGGTACCCACTATGGCTACACCTTC,.,.,TRBJ1-2,TRBV6-1
CASSLEGRSSYEQYF,TGTGCCAGCAGCTTAGAAGGTAGGAGCTCCTACGAGCAGTACTTC,.,.,TRBJ2-7,TRBV11-2
CASSTGSYTQYF,TGTGCCAGCAGCACAGGGTCGTATACGCAGTATTTT,.,.,TRBJ2-3,TRBV11-2
CASSLAGTYNEQFF,TGTGCCAGCAGCTTGGCAGGGACTTACAATGAGCAGTTCTTC,.,.,TRBJ2-1,TRBV7-6
CASSPPGYNEQFF,TGTGCCAGCTCACCGCCAGGGTACAATGAGCAGTTCTTC,.,.,TRBJ2-1,TRBV18
CASSLAVTGGGWNEKLFF,TGTGCCAGCAGCTTAGCGGTGACAGGGGGCGGATGGAATGAAAAACTGTTTTTT,.,TRBD1,TRBJ1-4,TRBV11-2
CASRSGTFNEQFF,TGCGCCAGCCGAAGCGGGACCTTCAATGAGCAGTTCTTC,.,TRBD2,TRBJ2-1,TRBV5-1
CASGGLYGYTF,TGTGCCAGTGGCGGTTTATATGGCTACACCTTC,.,.,TRBJ1-2,TRBV9
CASSVGQGKNQPQHF,TGTGCCAGCAGCGTCGGACAGGGCAAGAATCAGCCCCAGCATTTT,.,TRBD1,TRBJ1-5,TRBV9
CASSPWGQGAYEQYF,TGTGCCAGCTCACCATGGGGACAGGGCGCCTACGAGCAGTACTTC,.,TRBD1,TRBJ2-7,TRBV18
CASSPGQAGGYTF,TGTGCCAGCAGCCCCGGACAGGCAGGCGGCTACACCTTC,.,TRBD1,TRBJ1-2,TRBV7-9
CASSREVGTGELFF,TGCGCCAGCAGTAGGGAGGTCGGCACCGGGGAGCTGTTTTTT,.,.,TRBJ2-2,TRBV10-1
CASKFSGNQPQHF,TGTGCCAGTAAATTTTCAGGCAATCAGCCCCAGCATTTT,once,.,TRBJ1-5,TRBV19
CASSLGQGGSPLHF,TGTGCCAGCAGTCTCGGACAGGGTGGCTCACCCCTCCACTTT,once,TRBD1,TRBJ1-6,TRBV28
CASSFLVNSPLHF,TGTGCCAGCAGTTTTCTTGTGAATTCACCCCTCCACTTT,.,.,TRBJ1-6,TRBV27
CASSYEKVDSEKLFF,TGTGCCAGCAGTTACGAAAAGGTGGACTCGGAAAAACTGTTTTTT,.,.,TRBJ1-4,TRBV6-2/TRBV6-3
CATSTRDSQETQYF,TGTGCCACCAGCACCCGGGACAGCCAAGAGACCCAGTACTTC,.,TRBD1,TRBJ2-5,TRBV15
CASSDRPGQGFVAFF,TGCGCCAGCAGCGATCGTCCGGGACAGGGGTTTGTAGCTTTCTTT,.,TRBD1,TRBJ1-1,TRBV5-1
CASSFLDRNTEAFF,TGTGCCAGCAGTTTTTTGGACAGAAACACTGAAGCTTTCTTT,once,.,TRBJ1-1,TRBV27
CASSPIGIGQGLRDTQYF,TGTGCCAGCAGCCCGATCGGGATAGGACAGGGATTAAGGGATACGCAGTATTTT,once,TRBD1,TRBJ2-3,TRBV7-3
CASSDAGTGRNIQYF,TGCGCCAGCAGTGACGCCGGGACAGGGAGAAACATTCAGTACTTC,.,TRBD1,TRBJ2-4,TRBV10-1
CASGQGYGYTF,TGTGCCAGCGGACAGGGCTATGGCTACACCTTC,.,TRBD1,TRBJ1-2,TRBV28
CASSVLAGDYNEQFF,TGTGCCAGCAGTGTTCTAGCGGGAGATTACAATGAGCAGTTCTTC,.,TRBD2,TRBJ2-1,TRBV6-4
CASSPPIGSSYNSPLHF,TGTGCCAGCTCACCACCGATCGGGAGCTCCTATAATTCACCCCTCCACTTT,.,.,TRBJ1-6,TRBV18
CASSQLGSGRYFTYEQYF,TGCGCCAGCAGCCAATTGGGTAGCGGGAGGTATTTTACCTACGAGCAGTACTTC,.,TRBD2,TRBJ2-7,TRBV4-1